This TCR beta chain originates from a study of metastatic and nonmetastatic thyroid tumors. At the level of the study: The study looked at repertoires side by side in blood and in tumor or nodule tissue from malignant and benign thyroid patients. Findings of the study overall: Malignant thyroid tumors reportedly had TCR beta diversity that was significantly higher than in benign nodules, in blood and tumor.

The germline V gene encodes CDR1 LNHDA and CDR2 SQIVND (reference sequence). The CDR3 length is 15 residues. V was trimmed by 3 bases and J by 1 base, leaving 12 bases between them. Every patient underwent thyroid surgery untreated. Using MiXCR, TCRdb re-called clones from the PCR reads. The repertoire holds tens of thousands of clones, with just over 35% as singletons. This clone was seen a few times. The target antigen is unknown. Sequencing was carried out using tumor tissue. V usage is TRBV19 and J usage is TRBJ2-5, with D maybe TRBD2 (7 bases). The receptor comes from a female donor with papillary thyroid cancer or a benign thyroid nodule (not recorded which). Some clones in this sample may be carry-over from other donors' samples. CDR3 DNA: TGTGCCAGTAGTATGGGGGGGCTGGGCCAAGAGACCCAGTACTTC. Its translation is CASSMGGLGQETQYF.